The 23 T cell receptor beta chains listed next were all sequenced from one sample in a study of cytotoxic CD8 clonotypes in ibrutinib-treated CLL. Produced via immunoSEQ multiplex PCR; TCRdb's table is partial and in-frame only. The sample holds more than 12,000 clones, roughly 50% seen once. Specimen: PBMCs, collected at a 24-month disease-progression time point, from a patient treated with ibrutinib. These receptors were obtained from a human donor with chronic lymphocytic leukemia.

The chain carries TRBV7-6 and TRBJ1-6, with no clear D. Germline V gene sequence: CDR1 SGHVS, CDR2 FNYEAQ. This CDR3 comprises 13 residues. Trimming took off 3 bases at V and 9 bases at J, with 9 bases between the two ends. The CDR3 is CASSLETGSPLHF. In DNA form, the CDR3 reads TGTGCCAGCAGCTTGGAGACGGGTTCACCCCTCCACTTT.

CDR3 sequence: CAIRDRLYEQYF. CDR3 DNA: TGTGCCATCAGGGACAGGCTTTACGAGCAGTACTTC. The V gene is TRBV10-3, the J gene TRBJ2-7; 7 bases line up with TRBD1. Germline-derived CDR1 and CDR2 are ENHRY and SYGVKD. V lost 6 bases, J lost 4 bases, and 3 bases stayed unmatched. The CDR3 is 12 residues long.

The CDR3 DNA is TGTGCCAGCAGCCCGGGACTAGCGGGGGGCTCGAACACCGGGGAGCTGTTTTTT. Amino acids: CASSPGLAGGSNTGELFF. The genes are TRBV4-2 and TRBJ2-2; 15 bases map to TRBD2. This CDR3 has 18 residues. Germline V gene sequence: CDR1 LGHNA, CDR2 YNFKEQ. The ends lost 4 bases at V and 0 bases at J; junction bases unmatched: 3.

The chain uses TRBV10-1 and TRBJ1-3; no clear D. Trimming removed 2 bases from V and 0 bases from J, with 8 bases in between. The CDR3 runs 15 residues. Germline V CDR1 and CDR2: WNHNN, SYGVQD (reference sequence). CDR3 DNA: TGCGCCAGCAGTGAGGACGGTAGCTCTGGAAACACCATATATTTT. Protein sequence: CASSEDGSSGNTIYF.

To note about this clone: A far larger clone is one nucleotide away, so this likely arose from a read error. The chain has TRBV5-4 and TRBJ1-2, with a possible D match to TRBD1 (5 bases). Looked up from germline, CDR1 is SGHNT and CDR2 is YYREEE (reference sequence). V lost 4 bases and J lost 9, with 22 bases in between. This CDR3 spans 15 amino acids. CDR3 nucleotides: TGTGCCAGCAGCCAAGACCCGGGACCCCTATGGAGCTACACCTTC. Its protein is CASSQDPGPLWSYTF. The full variable domain, completed using reference TRBV5-4 and TRBJ1-2, is ETGVTQSPTHLIKTRGQQVTLRCSSQSGHNTVSWYQQALGQGPQFIFQYYREEENGRGNFPPRFSGLQFPNYSSELNVNALELDDSALYLCASSQDPGPLWSYTFGSGTRLTVV.

The rearrangement uses TRBV18 and TRBJ2-5, with D possibly called TRBD1 or TRBD2 (7 bases each). Trimming removed 3 bases from V and 5 bases from J, with 25 bases in between. CDR1 KGHSH and CDR2 LQKENI come from the germline V gene. The CDR3 totals 18 residues. In nucleotides, the CDR3 is TGTGCCAGCTCACCTTACAGGGGTCCACCGGGACTACGCGAGACCCAGTACTTC. It encodes CASSPYRGPPGLRETQYF.

This clone was recorded a few times. The chain carries TRBV15 and TRBJ1-3; 8 positions agree with TRBD1. Germline values: CDR1 LNHNV, CDR2 YYDKDF (reference sequence). The length of the CDR3 is 16 residues. J lost 4 bases, V lost 2 bases, and 7 bases had no gene match. CDR3 nucleotides: TGTGCCACCAGCAGAAAAGGACAGGGAGGAGGAAACACCATATATTTT. Its protein product is CATSRKGQGGGNTIYF.

This chain connects TRBV7-9 to TRBJ1-2; the match to TRBD1 covers 7 bases. The CDR3 is 12 residues long. V shed 5 bases and J 3 bases; nucleotides not matched to a gene: 0. Looked up from germline, CDR1 is SEHNR and CDR2 is FQNEAQ (reference sequence). CDR3 protein: CASSQGDYGYTF. CDR3 coding DNA: TGTGCCAGCAGCCAGGGGGACTATGGCTACACCTTC. Filled out from reference TRBV7-9 and TRBJ1-2, the complete variable domain reads DTGVSQNPRHKITKRGQNVTFRCDPISEHNRLYWYRQTLGQGPEFLTYFQNEAQLEKSRLLSDRFSAERPKGSFSTLEIQRTEQGDSAMYLCASSQGDYGYTFGSGTRLTVV.

This sequence joins TRBV5-1 and TRBJ1-4; no clear D gene. This CDR3 contains 15 residues. Trimming stripped 0 bases from V and 10 bases from J, with 16 bases between. The germline CDR1 and CDR2 sequences are SGHRS and YFSETQ. CDR3: CASSLAPGRMGKLFF. The DNA of the CDR3 is TGCGCCAGCAGCTTGGCCCCGGGCCGGATGGGAAAACTGTTTTTT. The variable domain in full, completed from reference TRBV5-1 and TRBJ1-4, reads KAGVTQTPRYLIKTRGQQVTLSCSPISGHRSVSWYQQTPGQGLQFLFEYFSETQRNKGNFPGRFSGRQFSNSRSEMNVSTLELGDSALYLCASSLAPGRMGKLFFGSGTQLSVL.

The V and J genes are TRBV4-1 and TRBJ1-2, with no clear D. The V and J ends lost 0 bases and 6 bases respectively, with 5 bases between them. Germline CDR1 and CDR2: MGHRA and YSYEKL. The CDR3 spans 12 residues. The CDR3 region is CASSQDLNGYTF. CDR3 coding DNA: TGCGCCAGCAGCCAAGATCTGAATGGCTACACCTTC.

The chain combines TRBV5-5 with TRBJ1-3; no definite D call. The CDR3 is 15 amino acids. The germline V gene has CDR1 SGHKS and CDR2 YYEKEE (reference sequence). Trimming left V 4 bases short and J 4 bases short, with 15 bases between. This CDR3 reads CASSLPWSLGNTIYF. The CDR3, as DNA: TGTGCCAGCAGCCTGCCATGGAGCTTGGGAAACACCATATATTTT.

This clone was observed a handful of times. The CDR3 is CASSEGRAYNEQFF. The CDR3 DNA reads TGTGCCAGCAGTGAGGGTCGAGCCTACAATGAGCAGTTCTTC. The genes are TRBV2 and TRBJ2-1; D uncertain. Germline V gene sequence: CDR1 SNHLY, CDR2 FYNNEI. CDR3 length: 14 amino acids. V lost 3 bases, J lost 2 bases, and 8 bases lay in between.

This clone was detected only a few times. This rearrangement joins TRBV19 to TRBJ1-5; D remains unclear. Germline V lookup: CDR1 LNHDA, CDR2 SQIVND (reference sequence). Trimming removed 7 bases at V and 0 bases at J, with 7 bases between. CDR3 length: 13 amino acids. CDR3 sequence reads: CASNRDSNQPQHF. The CDR3, as DNA: TGTGCCAGTAATAGGGATAGCAATCAGCCCCAGCATTTT.

This rearrangement joins TRBV9 to TRBJ1-1; D gene uncertain. Trimming shortened V by 3 bases and J by 4 bases, and 10 bases separated the two germline ends. Per germline, CDR1 SGDLS and CDR2 YYNGEE. The CDR3 runs 13 residues. CDR3: CASSDPGITEAFF. CDR3 DNA: TGTGCCAGCAGCGATCCGGGTATCACTGAAGCTTTCTTT.

This clone has just a few counts. The chain recombines TRBV10-1 with TRBJ2-1, with D possibly being TRBD2 (6 bases). The V end was cut by 0 bases, the J end by 0 bases, with 6 bases between. Germline CDR1 and CDR2: WNHNN and SYGVQD (reference sequence). The CDR3 sequence is 15 residues long. Here the CDR3 reads CASSESGGSYNEQFF. The CDR3 DNA is TGCGCCAGCAGTGAGTCGGGGGGCTCCTACAATGAGCAGTTCTTC.

This clone has just a few counts. This chain uses TRBV19 with TRBJ1-2; tentatively, D is TRBD1 (6 bases). Germline values: CDR1 LNHDA, CDR2 SQIVND (reference sequence). Trimming removed 7 bases from V and 4 bases from J, with 19 bases in between. The CDR3 is 15 amino acids. CDR3 region: CASIPPGRGSYGYTF. The CDR3 DNA reads as TGTGCCAGTATCCCCCCGGGGAGGGGGTCCTATGGCTACACCTTC.

The chain employs TRBV11-3 and TRBJ2-7; D remains unclear. Between the trimmed V and J ends, which lost 5 bases and 1 base, there was a span of 9 bases. This CDR3 spans 13 amino acids. Per the germline V gene, CDR1 is SGHNT and CDR2 is YENEEA. The CDR3 spells CASSMDGSYEQYF. As DNA, the CDR3 is TGTGCCAGCAGCATGGACGGTTCCTACGAGCAGTACTTC.

In its sample, this clone was seen a few times. The genes are TRBV2 and TRBJ1-3; maybe TRBD1 (5 bases). Trimming stripped 4 bases from V and 0 bases from J, with 10 bases between. The CDR3 extends over 15 amino acids. CDR1 is SNHLY and CDR2 is FYNNEI in the germline V gene. CDR3 loop: CASSGEGDSGNTIYF. Written as DNA, the CDR3 is TGTGCCAGCAGTGGCGAAGGGGACTCTGGAAACACCATATATTTT. Complete variable domain (other parts from reference TRBV2 and TRBJ1-3): EPEVTQTPSHQVTQMGQEVILRCVPISNHLYFYWYRQILGQKVEFLVSFYNNEISEKSEIFDDQFSVERPDGSNFTLKIRSTKLEDSAMYFCASSGEGDSGNTIYFGEGSWLTVV.

V usage is TRBV5-1 and J usage is TRBJ1-2; the D is unclear. Germline CDR1 and CDR2: SGHRS and YFSETQ. Trimming stripped 0 bases from V and 3 bases from J, with 18 bases between. The CDR3 is 17 residues long. The CDR3 DNA reads as TGCGCCAGCAGCTTGGCCCCACAGAGCTATTGGGACTATGGCTACACCTTC. Protein sequence: CASSLAPQSYWDYGYTF.

The chain employs TRBV4-1 and TRBJ1-1, with D unclear. From germline, CDR1 is MGHRA and CDR2 YSYEKL. V gave up 1 base and J gave up 4 bases, with 4 bases separating them. The CDR3 is made up of 12 amino acids. CDR3 amino acids: CASSQGSTEAFF. Here the CDR3 DNA reads TGCGCCAGCAGCCAAGGCTCCACTGAAGCTTTCTTT.

This chain uses TRBV29-1 with TRBJ1-4; 11 nucleotides align to TRBD1. V shed 4 bases and J 5 bases; nucleotides not matched to a gene: 0. CDR1 SQVTM and CDR2 ANQGSEA come from the germline V gene. The CDR3 is 13 residues long. The CDR3 DNA follows: TGCAGCGTTGGGACAGGGGGCAATGAAAAACTGTTTTTT. It specifies CSVGTGGNEKLFF.

V and J are TRBV27 and TRBJ1-1; 7 bases match TRBD1. Germline V gene data show CDR1 as MNHEY and CDR2 as SMNVEV (reference sequence). The length of the CDR3 is 14 residues. With 7 bases clipped from V and 0 bases from J, the junction kept 5 bases outside the gene matches. The CDR3 is CASKAGGMNTEAFF. CDR3 coding DNA: TGTGCCAGCAAGGCAGGGGGAATGAACACTGAAGCTTTCTTT.

This clone is labeled medium-sized. This chain links TRBV6-1 with TRBJ2-5; perhaps TRBD2 as D (6 bases). The V gene lost 1 base and the J gene lost 7 bases, with 7 bases spanning the gap. The CDR3 totals 12 residues. Germline assignment: CDR1 MNHNS and CDR2 SASEGT. CDR3 loop: CASSEVGGTQYF. CDR3 coding DNA: TGTGCCAGCAGTGAAGTGGGGGGGACCCAGTACTTC.